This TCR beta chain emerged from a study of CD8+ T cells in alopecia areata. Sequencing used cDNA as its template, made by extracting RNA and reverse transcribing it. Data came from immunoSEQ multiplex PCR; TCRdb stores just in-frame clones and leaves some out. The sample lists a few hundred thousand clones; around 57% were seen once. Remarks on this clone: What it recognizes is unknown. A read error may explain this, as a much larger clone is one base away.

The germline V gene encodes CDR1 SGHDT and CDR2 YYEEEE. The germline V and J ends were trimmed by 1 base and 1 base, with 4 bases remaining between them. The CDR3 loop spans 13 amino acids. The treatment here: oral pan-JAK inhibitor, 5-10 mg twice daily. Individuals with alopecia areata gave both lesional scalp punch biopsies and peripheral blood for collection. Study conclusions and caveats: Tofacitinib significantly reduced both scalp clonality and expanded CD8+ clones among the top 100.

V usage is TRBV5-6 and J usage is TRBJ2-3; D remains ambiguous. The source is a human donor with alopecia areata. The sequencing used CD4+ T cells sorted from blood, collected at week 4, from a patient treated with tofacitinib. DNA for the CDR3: TGTGCCAGCAGCTTGCAGGGCACAGATACGCAGTATTTT. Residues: CASSLQGTDTQYF.